A single sample is the source of the 19 T cell receptor beta chains below, sequenced in a study of cytomegalovirus exposure and HLA in healthy donors. The PCR was carried out with 60 Vbeta primers and 13 Jbeta primers. TCRdb's table, derived via immunoSEQ multiplex PCR, lists solely in-frame clones and lacks some. In the table there are about 160,000 clones, about four fifths of which are singletons. The sample was PBMCs. These receptors originate from a girl aged 10 to 17 in good health and CMV-seropositive.

The CDR3 region has the DNA TGTGCCAGCAGTACTGGGGGGGGACTAGCGGAAATCGAGCAGTACTTC. It yields the protein CASSTGGGLAEIEQYF. The chain recombines TRBV28 with TRBJ2-7; 11 bases align to TRBD2. J lost 6 bases, V lost 5 bases, and 12 bases had no gene match. CDR1 is MDHEN and CDR2 is SYDVKM in the germline V gene. The CDR3 contains 16 residues.

This clone was observed a handful of times. V usage is TRBV6-5 and J usage is TRBJ2-1; a weak D match, TRBD1 (5 bases). The CDR3 consists of 14 residues. Trimming shortened V by 0 bases and J by 6 bases, and 9 bases separated the two germline ends. From germline, CDR1 is MNHEY and CDR2 SVGAGI. The CDR3 here is CASSYSRQFNEQFF. In DNA form, the CDR3 reads TGTGCCAGCAGTTACTCGAGACAGTTCAATGAGCAGTTCTTC.

The chain employs TRBV5-4 and TRBJ1-1; the D is unclear. The V end was cut by 0 bases, the J end by 1 base, with 4 bases between. CDR3 length equals 13 residues. The germline CDR1 and CDR2 sequences are SGHNT and YYREEE (reference sequence). The CDR3, as DNA: TGTGCCAGCAGCTTGGCGAGGAACACTGAAGCTTTCTTT. It is translated as CASSLARNTEAFF.

This sequence joins TRBV7-9 and TRBJ1-3; possibly TRBD1 for D (6 bases). CDR1 is SEHNR and CDR2 is FQNEAQ in the germline V gene (reference sequence). V was cut by 4 bases and J by 1 base, with 11 bases left in between. There are 15 residues in the CDR3. The CDR3 nucleotides read TGTGCCAGCAGCTCCCCAGGGGAATCTGGAAACACCATATATTTT. Translated: CASSSPGESGNTIYF. Together with reference TRBV7-9 and TRBJ1-3, the CDR3 gives the full variable domain: DTGVSQNPRHKITKRGQNVTFRCDPISEHNRLYWYRQTLGQGPEFLTYFQNEAQLEKSRLLSDRFSAERPKGSFSTLEIQRTEQGDSAMYLCASSSPGESGNTIYFGEGSWLTVV.

The rearrangement uses TRBV6-4 and TRBJ1-1; D is possibly TRBD1 (6 bases). The CDR3 runs to 15 residues. The V gene's germline CDR1 is MRHNA and CDR2 SNTAGT. The V and J ends lost 3 bases and 4 bases respectively, with 15 bases between them. The CDR3 coding sequence is TGTGCCAGCAGTGAATTTAACAGGGACATCACTGAAGCTTTCTTT. Protein product: CASSEFNRDITEAFF.

The gene calls are TRBV4-1 and TRBJ1-2; TRBD1 matches 7 bases. Germline V lookup: CDR1 MGHRA, CDR2 YSYEKL. CDR3 length: 16 amino acids. The trim removed 1 base at V and 4 bases at J, leaving 9 bases unmatched. The CDR3 DNA sequence: TGCGCCAGCAGCCAAGTCGGGACAGATGACCGCTATGGCTACACCTTC. Translating gives CASSQVGTDDRYGYTF.

The V gene is TRBV18, the J gene TRBJ1-1; unclear D gene. Germline-derived CDR1 and CDR2 are KGHSH and LQKENI. The CDR3 is 14 amino acids. V was pared by 4 bases and J by 1 base, with 10 bases between. The CDR3, as DNA: TGTGCCAGCTCACTCCACCGGGAGAACACTGAAGCTTTCTTT. Encoded protein: CASSLHRENTEAFF.

J is TRBJ2-7 and V is TRBV7-8, with 7 bases fitting TRBD1. The CDR3 runs to 13 residues. The V segment lost 4 bases and the J segment 3 bases; nucleotides outside the gene matches: 3. CDR1 is SGHVS, CDR2 FQNEAQ, per germline. CDR3 amino acids: CASSSGQNYEQYF. In DNA, the CDR3 is TGTGCCAGCAGCTCGGGACAGAACTACGAGCAGTACTTC.

The rearrangement joins TRBV29-1 to TRBJ1-1; 8 positions match TRBD1. V shed 4 bases and J 9 bases; nucleotides not matched to a gene: 13. CDR3 size: 14 residues. The V gene's germline CDR1 is SQVTM and CDR2 ANQGSEA. The CDR3 here is CSVVVPGQAFKAFF. The CDR3 DNA reads TGCAGCGTTGTGGTCCCGGGACAGGCCTTTAAAGCTTTCTTT.

The count of this clone is one. In DNA form, the CDR3 reads TGTGCCAGCTCACCCGGGGACAGTCTCTACGAGCAGTACTTC. Translated, it gives CASSPGDSLYEQYF. This sequence joins TRBV18 and TRBJ2-7, with 7 positions matching TRBD1. CDR3 length: 14 residues. The V gene's germline CDR1 is KGHSH and CDR2 LQKENI. V lost 3 bases and J lost 3; bases outside the gene matches: 5. The variable domain in full, with the rest retrieved from reference TRBV18 and TRBJ2-7, is NAGVMQNPRHLVRRRGQEARLRCSPMKGHSHVYWYRQLPEEGLKFMVYLQKENIIDESGMPKERFSAEFPKEGPSILRIQQVVRGDSAAYFCASSPGDSLYEQYFGPGTRLTVT.

This rearrangement joins TRBV30 to TRBJ2-1, with TRBD2 identical over 8 bases. The germline CDR1 and CDR2 sequences are GTSNPN and SVGIG (reference sequence). V shed 1 base and J 10 bases; nucleotides not matched to a gene: 18. This CDR3 spans 17 amino acids. The chain's CDR3 is CAWSAVGLAGGLEEQFF. CDR3 nucleotide sequence: TGTGCCTGGAGTGCTGTTGGGTTGGCGGGAGGATTAGAGGAGCAGTTCTTC.

The chain carries TRBV7-8 and TRBJ1-1; D gene uncertain. In germline, CDR1 is SGHVS, CDR2 FQNEAQ. The V gene lost 5 bases and the J gene lost 2 bases, with 15 bases spanning the gap. This CDR3 comprises 15 residues. The CDR3 is CASSPSGPVNTEAFF. DNA for the CDR3: TGTGCCAGCAGCCCAAGTGGGCCGGTCAACACTGAAGCTTTCTTT.

V gene TRBV4-1 combines with J gene TRBJ2-6; the D is unclear. The CDR3 covers 16 residues. V lost 1 base and J lost 2, with 9 bases in between. Germline loops: CDR1 MGHRA, CDR2 YSYEKL. CDR3 loop: CASSQGLLPGANVLTF. The CDR3 nucleotides are TGCGCCAGCAGCCAAGGTCTCCTTCCTGGGGCCAACGTCCTGACTTTC.

This sequence joins TRBV6-5 and TRBJ1-2, with 9 positions matching TRBD1. There are 16 residues in the CDR3. V shed 4 bases, J shed 5 bases, and the junction held 11 bases outside the gene matches. CDR1 is MNHEY, CDR2 SVGAGI, per germline. In nucleotides, the CDR3 is TGTGCCAGCAGTTTAAACTGGGACAGGGCAGGGTATGGCTACACCTTC. It is translated as CASSLNWDRAGYGYTF.

The chain carries TRBV11-2 and TRBJ2-3; D may be TRBD2 (6 bases). CDR1 and CDR2 (germline): SGHAT, FQNNGV. Trimming took off 5 bases at V and 0 bases at J, with 18 bases between the two ends. The CDR3 has 17 residues. The CDR3 region is CASSRRGGLISTDTQYF. The CDR3 nucleotides are TGTGCCAGCAGCCGTAGGGGCGGACTAATTAGCACAGATACGCAGTATTTT. Full variable domain (rest looked up from reference TRBV11-2 and TRBJ2-3): EAGVAQSPRYKIIEKRQSVAFWCNPISGHATLYWYQQILGQGPKLLIQFQNNGVVDDSQLPKDRFSAERLKGVDSTLKIQPAKLEDSAVYLCASSRRGGLISTDTQYFGPGTRLTVL.

The CDR3 here is CASSPPLRGRGYTF. In DNA, the CDR3 is TGTGCCAGCTCACCACCTCTGCGGGGGCGAGGCTACACCTTC. The chain joins TRBV18 to TRBJ1-2; the D gene is possibly TRBD1 (6 bases). Trimming stripped 0 bases from V and 8 bases from J, with 13 bases between. This CDR3 has 14 amino acids. CDR1 is KGHSH, CDR2 LQKENI, per germline.

The table lists this clone with a count of one. The V gene is TRBV19, the J gene TRBJ2-7; D remains unclear. Trimming shortened V by 6 bases and J by 0 bases, and 12 bases separated the two germline ends. CDR1 and CDR2 from the germline V gene are LNHDA and SQIVND (reference sequence). This CDR3 contains 14 residues. The DNA of the CDR3 is TGTGCCAGTAGAGTGACACCCGGCTCCTACGAGCAGTACTTC. It translates to CASRVTPGSYEQYF.

The genes are TRBV15 and TRBJ2-1; weak D call: TRBD1 (6 bases). The germline CDR1 and CDR2 sequences are LNHNV and YYDKDF (reference sequence). The CDR3 is made up of 16 amino acids. Deletions cut 1 base from V and 9 bases from J, with 19 bases between. In DNA form, the CDR3 reads TGTGCCACCAGCAGAGGAGGGGCAGGGGAGAGGGGTGAGCAGTTCTTC. Its protein product is CATSRGGAGERGEQFF.

The chain joins TRBV5-6 to TRBJ2-7; 7 positions match TRBD2. Germline trimming cut 5 bases from V and 4 bases from J; bases unmatched to any gene: 9. The germline V gene encodes CDR1 SGHDT and CDR2 YYEEEE. This CDR3 contains 14 residues. CDR3 sequence reads: CASSLPGLRYEQYF. DNA for the CDR3: TGTGCCAGCAGTCTACCGGGACTAAGATACGAGCAGTACTTC.